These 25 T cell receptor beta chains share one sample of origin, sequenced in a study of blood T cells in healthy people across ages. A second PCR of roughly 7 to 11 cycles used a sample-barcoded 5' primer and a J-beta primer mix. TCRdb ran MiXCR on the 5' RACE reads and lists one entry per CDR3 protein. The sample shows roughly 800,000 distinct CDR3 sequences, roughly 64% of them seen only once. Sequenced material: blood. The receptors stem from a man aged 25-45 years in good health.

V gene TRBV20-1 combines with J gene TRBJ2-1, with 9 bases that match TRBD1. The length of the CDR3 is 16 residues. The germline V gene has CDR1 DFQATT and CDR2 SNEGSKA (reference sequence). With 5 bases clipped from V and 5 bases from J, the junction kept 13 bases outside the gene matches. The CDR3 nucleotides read TGCAGTGCTGTCGACAGGGGGTTTTTTTCCAACAATGAGCAGTTCTTC. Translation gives CSAVDRGFFSNNEQFF.

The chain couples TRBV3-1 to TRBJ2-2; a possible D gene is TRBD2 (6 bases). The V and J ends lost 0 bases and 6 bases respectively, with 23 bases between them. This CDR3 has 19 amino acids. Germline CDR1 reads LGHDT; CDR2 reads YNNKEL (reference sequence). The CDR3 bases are TGTGCCAGCAGCCAAGATTGGTGGGGGGAAGCCGGTCGGCCCGGGGAGCTGTTTTTT. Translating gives CASSQDWWGEAGRPGELFF.

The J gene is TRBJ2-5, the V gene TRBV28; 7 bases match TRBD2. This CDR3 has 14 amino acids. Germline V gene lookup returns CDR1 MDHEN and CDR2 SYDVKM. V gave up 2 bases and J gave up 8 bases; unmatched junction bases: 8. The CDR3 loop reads CASSLSQVAGTQYF. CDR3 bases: TGTGCCAGCAGTTTAAGCCAGGTAGCGGGTACCCAGTACTTC.

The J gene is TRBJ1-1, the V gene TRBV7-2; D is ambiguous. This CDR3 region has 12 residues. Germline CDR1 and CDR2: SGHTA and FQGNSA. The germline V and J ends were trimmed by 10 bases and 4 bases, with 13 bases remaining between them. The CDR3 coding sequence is TGTGCCACCCAAGAATCGAGCACTGAAGCTTTCTTT. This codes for CATQESSTEAFF.

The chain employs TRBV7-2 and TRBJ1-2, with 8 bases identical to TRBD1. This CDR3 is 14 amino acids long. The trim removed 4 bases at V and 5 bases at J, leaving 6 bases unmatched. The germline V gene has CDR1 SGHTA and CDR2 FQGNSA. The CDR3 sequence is CASSYRQGAYGYTF. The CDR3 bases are TGTGCCAGCAGCTACCGGCAGGGGGCGTATGGCTACACCTTC.

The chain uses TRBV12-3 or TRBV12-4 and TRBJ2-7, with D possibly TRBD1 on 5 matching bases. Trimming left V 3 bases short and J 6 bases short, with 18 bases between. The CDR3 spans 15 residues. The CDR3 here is CASSLDAGSSPEQYF. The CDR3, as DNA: TGTGCCAGCAGTTTGGACGCAGGGTCCTCTCCCGAGCAGTACTTC.

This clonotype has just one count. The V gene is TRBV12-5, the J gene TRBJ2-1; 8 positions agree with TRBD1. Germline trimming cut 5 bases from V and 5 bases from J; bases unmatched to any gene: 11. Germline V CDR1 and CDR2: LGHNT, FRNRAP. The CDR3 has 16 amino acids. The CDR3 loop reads CASGLRTGKGDNEQFF. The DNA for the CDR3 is TGTGCTAGTGGTCTCCGGACAGGGAAGGGTGACAATGAGCAGTTCTTC.

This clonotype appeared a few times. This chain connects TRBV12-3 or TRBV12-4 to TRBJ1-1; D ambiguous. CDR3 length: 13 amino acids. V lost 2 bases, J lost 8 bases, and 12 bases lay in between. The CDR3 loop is CASSLPTTAEAFF. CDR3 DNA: TGTGCCAGCAGTTTACCGACTACAGCGGAAGCTTTCTTT.

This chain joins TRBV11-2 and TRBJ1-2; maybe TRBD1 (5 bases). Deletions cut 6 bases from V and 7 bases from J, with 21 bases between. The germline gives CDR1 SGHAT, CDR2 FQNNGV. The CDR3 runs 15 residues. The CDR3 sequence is CASSSLKGKSCGYTF. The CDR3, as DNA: TGTGCCAGCAGTTCCCTGAAGGGGAAAAGCTGTGGCTACACCTTC. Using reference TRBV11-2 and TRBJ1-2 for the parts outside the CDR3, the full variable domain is EAGVAQSPRYKIIEKRQSVAFWCNPISGHATLYWYQQILGQGPKLLIQFQNNGVVDDSQLPKDRFSAERLKGVDSTLKIQPAKLEDSAVYLCASSSLKGKSCGYTFGSGTRLTVV.

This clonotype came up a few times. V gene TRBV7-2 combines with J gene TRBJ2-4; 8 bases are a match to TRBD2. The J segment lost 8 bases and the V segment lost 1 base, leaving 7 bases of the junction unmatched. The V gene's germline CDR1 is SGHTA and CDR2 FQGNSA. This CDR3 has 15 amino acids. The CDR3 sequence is CASSLVVAGSDIQYF. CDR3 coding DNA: TGTGCCAGCAGCTTAGTTGTAGCGGGAAGCGACATTCAGTACTTC.

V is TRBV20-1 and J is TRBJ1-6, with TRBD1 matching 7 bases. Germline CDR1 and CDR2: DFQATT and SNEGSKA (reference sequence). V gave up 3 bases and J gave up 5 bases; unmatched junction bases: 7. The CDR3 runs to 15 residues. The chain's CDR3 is CSARLGGVNNSPLHF. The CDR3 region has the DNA TGCAGTGCTAGGTTAGGGGGCGTAAATAATTCACCCCTCCACTTT.

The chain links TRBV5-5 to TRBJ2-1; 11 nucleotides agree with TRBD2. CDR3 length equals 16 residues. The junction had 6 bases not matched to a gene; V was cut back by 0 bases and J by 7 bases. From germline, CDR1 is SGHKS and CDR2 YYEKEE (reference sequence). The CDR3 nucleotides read TGTGCCAGCAGCTTGGTGGCGGGACTAGCGGCAAATGAGCAGTTCTTC. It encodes CASSLVAGLAANEQFF.

The CDR3 is CASSLVGGDGEKLFF. The CDR3 DNA reads as TGTGCCAGCAGCTTAGTAGGAGGGGATGGTGAAAAACTGTTTTTT. V is TRBV7-6 and J is TRBJ1-4, with D possibly being TRBD1 (5 bases). The CDR3 contains 15 residues. CDR1 SGHVS and CDR2 FNYEAQ come from the germline V gene. Trimming took 1 base from V and 7 from J, leaving 13 bases between them.

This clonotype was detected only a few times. The CDR3 nucleotides are TGCGCCAGCAGCTTTTCCGTTGAAAATGAGCAGTTCTTC. Protein product: CASSFSVENEQFF. The chain uses TRBV5-1 and TRBJ2-1; the D is unclear. The germline CDR1 and CDR2 sequences are SGHRS and YFSETQ. The CDR3 loop spans 13 amino acids. Deletions cut 2 bases from V and 7 bases from J, with 10 bases between.

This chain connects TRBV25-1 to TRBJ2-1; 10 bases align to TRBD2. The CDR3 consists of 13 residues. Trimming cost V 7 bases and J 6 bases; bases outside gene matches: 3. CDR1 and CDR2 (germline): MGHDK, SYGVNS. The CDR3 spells CASTSGGGNEQFF. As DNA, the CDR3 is TGTGCCAGCACTAGCGGGGGAGGCAATGAGCAGTTCTTC.

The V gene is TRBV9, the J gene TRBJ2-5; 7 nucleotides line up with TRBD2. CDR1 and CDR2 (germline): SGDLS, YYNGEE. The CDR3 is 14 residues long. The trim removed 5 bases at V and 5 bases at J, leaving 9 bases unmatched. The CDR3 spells CASSVGGGLETQYF. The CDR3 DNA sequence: TGTGCCAGCAGTGTTGGGGGGGGACTGGAGACCCAGTACTTC.

Here the CDR3 reads CAISEVLNEKLFF. In nucleotides, the CDR3 is TGTGCCATCAGTGAAGTTCTTAATGAAAAACTGTTTTTT. V and J are TRBV10-3 and TRBJ1-4; D not certain. This CDR3 is built from 13 residues. V was shortened by 3 bases and J by 4 bases, with 6 bases between the two germline ends. CDR1 ENHRY and CDR2 SYGVKD come from the germline V gene.

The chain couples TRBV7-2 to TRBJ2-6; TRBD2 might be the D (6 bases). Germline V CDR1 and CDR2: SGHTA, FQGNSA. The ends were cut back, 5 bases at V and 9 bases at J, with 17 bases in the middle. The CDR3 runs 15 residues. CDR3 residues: CASSPRGGNGNVLTF. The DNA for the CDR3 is TGTGCCAGCAGCCCGCGGGGCGGAAATGGCAACGTCCTGACTTTC.

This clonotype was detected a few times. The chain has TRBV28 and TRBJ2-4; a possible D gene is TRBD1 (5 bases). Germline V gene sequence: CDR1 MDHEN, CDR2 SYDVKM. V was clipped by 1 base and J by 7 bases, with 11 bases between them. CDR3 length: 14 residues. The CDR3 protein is CASSLYQGGNIQYF. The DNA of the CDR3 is TGTGCCAGCAGTTTATATCAGGGTGGGAACATTCAGTACTTC.

CDR3 nucleotide sequence: TGTGCCAGCAGCCTGGTAAGGCCCGGGAACACTGAAGCTTTCTTT. Encoded protein: CASSLVRPGNTEAFF. V is TRBV27 and J is TRBJ1-1; D ambiguous. Between the trimmed V and J ends, which lost 6 bases and 1 base, there was a span of 15 bases. CDR3 length equals 15 residues. The germline CDR1 and CDR2 sequences are MNHEY and SMNVEV (reference sequence).

The chain's CDR3 is CASSRKQFYEQYF. CDR3 in DNA: TGTGCCAGCAGTCGGAAACAGTTCTACGAGCAGTACTTC. V is TRBV27 and J is TRBJ2-7; D gene uncertain. Trimming shortened V by 5 bases and J by 3 bases, and 11 bases separated the two germline ends. The CDR3 has 13 residues. Germline-derived CDR1 and CDR2 are MNHEY and SMNVEV (reference sequence).

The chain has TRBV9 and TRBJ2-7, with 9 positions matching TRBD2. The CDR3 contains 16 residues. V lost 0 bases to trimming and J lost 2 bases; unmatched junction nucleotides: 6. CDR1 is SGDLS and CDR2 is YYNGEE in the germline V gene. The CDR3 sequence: CASSVGGAGGTYEQYF. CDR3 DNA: TGTGCCAGCAGCGTAGGTGGAGCGGGAGGCACCTACGAGCAGTACTTC.

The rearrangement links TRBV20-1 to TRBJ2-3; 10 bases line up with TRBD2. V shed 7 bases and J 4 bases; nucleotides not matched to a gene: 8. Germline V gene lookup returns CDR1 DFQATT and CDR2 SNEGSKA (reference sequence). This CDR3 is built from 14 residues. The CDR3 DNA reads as TGCAGTGGCCCAGCGGGAGGGCCGGCAGATACGCAGTATTTT. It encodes CSGPAGGPADTQYF.

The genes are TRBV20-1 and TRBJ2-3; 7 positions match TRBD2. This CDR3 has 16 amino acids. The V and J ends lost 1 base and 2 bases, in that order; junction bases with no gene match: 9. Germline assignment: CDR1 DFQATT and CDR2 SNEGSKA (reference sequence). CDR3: CSARAPWGGITDTQYF. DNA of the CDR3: TGCAGTGCTAGAGCCCCTTGGGGGGGTATCACAGATACGCAGTATTTT.

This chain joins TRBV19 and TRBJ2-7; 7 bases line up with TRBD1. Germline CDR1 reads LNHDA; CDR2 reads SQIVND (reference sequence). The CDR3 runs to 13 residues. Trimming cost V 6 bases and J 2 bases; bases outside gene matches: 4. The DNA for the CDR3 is TGTGCCAGTAGCACAGGGGTGGCCTACGAGCAGTACTTC. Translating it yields CASSTGVAYEQYF.